The rows below give T cell receptor beta chains drawn from one sample of a study of blood T cell repertoires in COVID-19. This table comes from immunoSEQ multiplex PCR, and its TCRdb copy is limited to in-frame clones, with some not included. The sample yields about 360,000 clones, around 87% seen once. The sample was PBMCs or T cells enriched from blood (not recorded which). The receptors come from a man aged 30 to 45 who had recovered from COVID-19. Each CDR3 is given with its conserved first and last residue. The order of the fields is D gene, clone size, J gene, V gene, CDR3 protein, CDR3 DNA. D genes are given only for firm matches. Some rows have no size entry. The others give once, few or many, or a class for an expanded clone.

d_call: -
clone_size: -
j_call: TRBJ2-1
v_call: TRBV5-1
cdr3_aa: CASSLSGVVYNEQFF
cdr3_nt: TGCGCCAGCAGTTTATCAGGGGTCGTCTACAATGAGCAGTTCTTC

d_call: -
clone_size: -
j_call: TRBJ1-6
v_call: TRBV4-1
cdr3_aa: CASSQDPNGHRNSPLHF
cdr3_nt: TGCGCCAGCAGCCAAGACCCGAATGGACACCGGAATTCACCCCTCCACTTT

d_call: -
clone_size: -
j_call: TRBJ1-2
v_call: TRBV7-9
cdr3_aa: CASSPRGGVDYGYTF
cdr3_nt: TGTGCCAGCAGCCCACGAGGCGGCGTGGACTATGGCTACACCTTC

d_call: TRBD2
clone_size: -
j_call: TRBJ2-2
v_call: TRBV3-1/TRBV3-2
cdr3_aa: CASTSGQTRTGELFF
cdr3_nt: TGTGCCAGCACTAGCGGCCAGACGAGGACCGGGGAGCTGTTTTTT

d_call: TRBD1
clone_size: -
j_call: TRBJ2-3
v_call: TRBV14
cdr3_aa: CASSHLTGPDTQYF
cdr3_nt: TGTGCCAGCAGCCATTTGACAGGGCCAGATACGCAGTATTTT

d_call: TRBD2
clone_size: -
j_call: TRBJ2-5
v_call: TRBV19
cdr3_aa: CASRSGDTRETQYF
cdr3_nt: TGTGCCAGTCGTAGCGGGGATACCCGAGAGACCCAGTACTTC

d_call: TRBD1
clone_size: -
j_call: TRBJ2-2
v_call: TRBV27
cdr3_aa: CASTPRQGRNTGELFF
cdr3_nt: TGTGCCAGCACCCCGAGACAGGGCCGGAACACCGGGGAGCTGTTTTTT

d_call: TRBD1
clone_size: -
j_call: TRBJ2-1
v_call: TRBV18
cdr3_aa: CASSPKGAGSYNEQFF
cdr3_nt: TGTGCCAGCTCCCCCAAGGGGGCAGGCTCCTACAATGAGCAGTTCTTC

d_call: -
clone_size: -
j_call: TRBJ2-2
v_call: TRBV7-9
cdr3_aa: CASSLYPGGAEELFF
cdr3_nt: TGTGCCAGCAGCTTATACCCGGGCGGGGCTGAGGAGCTGTTTTTT

d_call: -
clone_size: -
j_call: TRBJ1-3
v_call: TRBV23-1
cdr3_aa: CASSQPYQQYSGNTIYF
cdr3_nt: TGCGCCAGCAGTCAACCCTATCAACAGTACTCTGGAAACACCATATATTTT

d_call: -
clone_size: -
j_call: TRBJ1-1
v_call: TRBV6-2/TRBV6-3
cdr3_aa: CASSLRQNREAFF
cdr3_nt: TGTGCCAGCAGCCTTCGACAGAACCGAGAAGCTTTCTTT

d_call: TRBD1
clone_size: -
j_call: TRBJ1-4
v_call: TRBV2
cdr3_aa: CASSDGGTGVEKLFF
cdr3_nt: TGTGCCAGCAGTGATGGGGGGACAGGGGTCGAAAAACTGTTTTTT

d_call: -
clone_size: few
j_call: TRBJ2-7
v_call: TRBV7-9
cdr3_aa: CASSLEQRPSSYEQYF
cdr3_nt: TGTGCCAGCAGCTTAGAGCAACGACCTAGCTCCTACGAGCAGTACTTC

d_call: -
clone_size: -
j_call: TRBJ2-1
v_call: TRBV5-1
cdr3_aa: CASSRGNEQFF
cdr3_nt: TGCGCCAGCAGCCGAGGTAATGAGCAGTTCTTC

d_call: -
clone_size: -
j_call: TRBJ2-5
v_call: TRBV30
cdr3_aa: CAWSVRVRETQYF
cdr3_nt: TGTGCCTGGAGTGTCAGGGTCAGGGAGACCCAGTACTTC

d_call: -
clone_size: -
j_call: TRBJ1-1
v_call: TRBV9
cdr3_aa: CASSGGQPQPREAFF
cdr3_nt: TGTGCCAGCAGCGGCGGACAGCCTCAACCTAGGGAAGCTTTCTTT

d_call: -
clone_size: -
j_call: TRBJ1-1
v_call: TRBV7-2
cdr3_aa: CASSPSGNTEAFF
cdr3_nt: TGTGCCAGCAGCCCTAGCGGGAACACTGAAGCTTTCTTT

d_call: -
clone_size: once
j_call: TRBJ2-5
v_call: TRBV5-1
cdr3_aa: CASGFTQQETQYF
cdr3_nt: TGCGCCAGCGGATTTACACAGCAAGAGACCCAGTACTTC

d_call: -
clone_size: once
j_call: TRBJ1-5
v_call: TRBV2
cdr3_aa: CASSETGYSNQPQHF
cdr3_nt: TGTGCCAGCAGTGAAACCGGGTATAGCAATCAGCCCCAGCATTTT

d_call: TRBD1
clone_size: -
j_call: TRBJ1-2
v_call: TRBV25-1
cdr3_aa: CASSRDRDNYGYTF
cdr3_nt: TGTGCCAGCAGCCGGGACAGGGATAACTATGGCTACACCTTC

d_call: -
clone_size: -
j_call: TRBJ1-4
v_call: TRBV4-1
cdr3_aa: CASSLTGPNEKLFF
cdr3_nt: TGCGCCAGCAGCCTGACAGGCCCTAATGAAAAACTGTTTTTT

d_call: TRBD1
clone_size: -
j_call: TRBJ1-1
v_call: TRBV10-3
cdr3_aa: CAISEDRATEAFF
cdr3_nt: TGTGCCATCAGTGAAGACAGGGCCACTGAAGCTTTCTTT

d_call: TRBD2
clone_size: -
j_call: TRBJ2-2
v_call: TRBV7-2
cdr3_aa: CASSPRTAGGKTGELFF
cdr3_nt: TGTGCCAGCAGCCCAAGAACAGCGGGGGGGAAAACCGGGGAGCTGTTTTTT

d_call: -
clone_size: few
j_call: TRBJ2-2
v_call: TRBV7-6
cdr3_aa: CASSLSGTMNTGELFF
cdr3_nt: TGTGCCAGCAGCTTATCCGGGACAATGAACACCGGGGAGCTGTTTTTT

d_call: -
clone_size: -
j_call: TRBJ2-3
v_call: TRBV19
cdr3_aa: CASSPAGTSTDTQYF
cdr3_nt: TGTGCCAGTAGTCCCGCAGGAACTAGCACAGATACGCAGTATTTT

d_call: TRBD1
clone_size: few
j_call: TRBJ1-1
v_call: TRBV30
cdr3_aa: CAWTPGQGPQAFF
cdr3_nt: TGTGCCTGGACTCCGGGACAGGGACCCCAAGCTTTCTTT

d_call: -
clone_size: -
j_call: TRBJ1-1
v_call: TRBV7-2
cdr3_aa: CASSTEAGSF
cdr3_nt: TGTGCCAGCAGCACAGAAGCGGGGAGCTTT

d_call: TRBD1
clone_size: -
j_call: TRBJ1-3
v_call: TRBV10-1
cdr3_aa: CASSRDRGNTIYF
cdr3_nt: TGCGCCAGCAGTAGGGACAGAGGAAACACCATATATTTT